This entry lists 17 T cell receptor beta chains sequenced from one sample in a study of blood T cell repertoires in COVID-19. Sequencing was performed with immunoSEQ multiplex PCR; in TCRdb, only in-frame clones are kept and a portion is missing. The sample lists approximately 230,000 clones, 70% to 90% seen once, with roughly 14% in the top ten. Material for sequencing was PBMCs or T cells enriched from blood (not recorded which). Source of these receptors: a woman aged 45-60 years with acute COVID-19.

The chain is built from TRBV9 and TRBJ1-1; D not resolved. The V gene's germline CDR1 is SGDLS and CDR2 YYNGEE. CDR3 length: 14 amino acids. The ends were cut back, 0 bases at V and 1 base at J, with 7 bases in the middle. This chain's CDR3 is CASSVALGNTEAFF. CDR3 in DNA: TGTGCCAGCAGCGTAGCCCTAGGGAACACTGAAGCTTTCTTT.

The chain has TRBV6-5 and TRBJ2-5, with TRBD2 identical over 7 bases. CDR1 is MNHEY and CDR2 is SVGAGI in the germline V gene. J was trimmed by 5 bases and V by 10 bases; bases with no gene match: 13. There are 14 residues in the CDR3. The CDR3, as DNA: TGTGCCACCCAAAACACCCTAGCGGCCGAGACCCAGTACTTC. Translated, it gives CATQNTLAAETQYF.

This chain uses TRBV12-3 or TRBV12-4 with TRBJ1-2, with a tentative D call TRBD1 (6 bases). CDR3 size: 12 residues. The germline V and J ends were trimmed by 6 bases and 2 bases, with 7 bases remaining between them. The CDR3 region is CASSGQNYGYTF. In nucleotides, the CDR3 is TGTGCCAGCAGCGGACAGAACTATGGCTACACCTTC.

This chain connects TRBV15 to TRBJ1-4; 7 bases agree with TRBD1. The ends lost 11 bases at V and 8 bases at J; junction bases unmatched: 11. Germline CDR1 reads LNHNV; CDR2 reads YYDKDF (reference sequence). CDR3 size: 13 residues. CDR3 protein: CAAKGARNEKLFF. The CDR3 DNA reads TGTGCCGCAAAGGGGGCGCGAAACGAAAAACTGTTTTTT.

The V gene is TRBV30, the J gene TRBJ1-5, with D possibly being TRBD1 (6 bases). This CDR3 contains 13 residues. Germline V gene sequence: CDR1 GTSNPN, CDR2 SVGIG (reference sequence). Trimming shortened V by 4 bases and J by 3 bases, and 10 bases separated the two germline ends. The CDR3 bases are TGTGCCTGGACCGGACAGTACAATCAGCCCCAGCATTTT. Its translation: CAWTGQYNQPQHF.

The chain recombines TRBV7-2 with TRBJ2-3, with TRBD2 matching over 11 bases. From germline, CDR1 is SGHTA and CDR2 FQGNSA. CDR3 length equals 16 residues. With V trimmed by 5 bases and J by 1 base, 5 bases remained unmatched. The CDR3, as DNA: TGTGCCAGCAGCCGGATAGCGGGAGGGCGCACAGATACGCAGTATTTT. This translates into CASSRIAGGRTDTQYF.

The genes are TRBV6-5 and TRBJ2-7; weak D call: TRBD1 (5 bases). V lost 6 bases, J lost 0 bases, and 12 bases lay in between. This CDR3 is built from 14 residues. The germline V gene has CDR1 MNHEY and CDR2 SVGAGI. The DNA for the CDR3 is TGTGCCAGCAGGACGACAGCACACTCCTACGAGCAGTACTTC. This gives the protein CASRTTAHSYEQYF.

This clone was recorded only once. The gene calls are TRBV30 and TRBJ2-7, with 10 bases lining up with TRBD1. This CDR3 spans 14 amino acids. Looked up from germline, CDR1 is GTSNPN and CDR2 is SVGIG (reference sequence). V lost 2 bases to trimming and J lost 7 bases; unmatched junction nucleotides: 8. The CDR3 DNA is TGTGCCTGGAGTTTCCGGGACAGGGGTGGGGAGCAGTACTTC. Amino acid sequence: CAWSFRDRGGEQYF.

The chain recombines TRBV5-1 with TRBJ2-1, with 9 positions matching TRBD1. The CDR3 has 15 amino acids. V shed 4 bases, J shed 6 bases, and the junction held 8 bases outside the gene matches. Germline V gene sequence: CDR1 SGHRS, CDR2 YFSETQ. The CDR3 sequence is CASSTAGTGRNEQFF. CDR3 nucleotide sequence: TGCGCCAGCAGCACAGCCGGGACAGGGCGCAATGAGCAGTTCTTC.

The genes are TRBV7-3 and TRBJ2-2; 10 nucleotides agree with TRBD2. This CDR3 is 16 amino acids long. V was clipped by 1 base and J by 1 base; unmatched bases: 0. Germline CDR1 is SGHTA and CDR2 is FQGTGA. CDR3 in DNA: TGTGCCAGCAGCTTAAGGACTAGCGGGAACACCGGGGAGCTGTTTTTT. Protein: CASSLRTSGNTGELFF.

The V and J genes are TRBV27 and TRBJ1-5, with D possibly being TRBD1 (5 bases). The CDR3 sequence is 16 residues long. Trimming took 1 base from V and 6 from J, leaving 16 bases between them. Germline V gene sequence: CDR1 MNHEY, CDR2 SMNVEV (reference sequence). CDR3 sequence: CASSLFGSIRVQPQHF. The CDR3 region has the DNA TGTGCCAGCAGTTTATTTGGCAGTATCAGGGTTCAGCCCCAGCATTTT.

The chain uses TRBV19 and TRBJ2-3; 7 bases line up with TRBD2. V lost 9 bases to trimming and J lost 3 bases; unmatched junction nucleotides: 6. The germline gives CDR1 LNHDA, CDR2 SQIVND (reference sequence). The CDR3 consists of 13 residues. As DNA, the CDR3 is TGTGCCAGCGGTGAGGGAGGGACAGATACGCAGTATTTT. Translating gives CASGEGGTDTQYF.

This sequence joins TRBV7-9 and TRBJ1-2; D is perhaps TRBD1 (5 bases). The CDR3 loop spans 14 amino acids. CDR1 is SEHNR and CDR2 is FQNEAQ in the germline V gene (reference sequence). V lost 5 bases and J lost 6, with 16 bases in between. The CDR3 sequence is CASSDYSLGHGYTF. CDR3 DNA: TGTGCCAGCAGCGATTATTCCCTGGGGCATGGCTACACCTTC.

The chain employs TRBV11-3 and TRBJ2-1; D might be TRBD2 (6 bases). The CDR3 is 16 amino acids. The germline V and J ends were trimmed by 1 base and 2 bases, with 12 bases remaining between them. Germline loops: CDR1 SGHNT, CDR2 YENEEA. CDR3 nucleotide sequence: TGTGCCAGCAGCTTAGCCGGGAGCCCTCCCTACAATGAGCAGTTCTTC. Translation gives CASSLAGSPPYNEQFF.

The V and J genes are TRBV29-1 and TRBJ2-5, with D maybe TRBD1 (7 bases). V was pared by 1 base and J by 7 bases, with 10 bases between. In germline, CDR1 is SQVTM, CDR2 ANQGSEA. The CDR3 is 12 amino acids. The CDR3 loop is CSVEGQGGTQYF. CDR3 coding DNA: TGCAGCGTTGAAGGACAGGGAGGGACCCAGTACTTC.

The table lists this clone with a count of one. V and J are TRBV7-9 and TRBJ1-1; D is unclear. Trimming took 5 bases from V and 0 from J, leaving 16 bases between them. From germline, CDR1 is SEHNR and CDR2 FQNEAQ (reference sequence). This CDR3 contains 16 residues. CDR3 coding DNA: TGTGCCAGCAGCCCCGCAGGACTGATCTTGAACACTGAAGCTTTCTTT. It yields the protein CASSPAGLILNTEAFF.

The gene calls are TRBV19 and TRBJ1-2; TRBD1 might be the D (5 bases). The V gene's germline CDR1 is LNHDA and CDR2 SQIVND (reference sequence). The CDR3 loop spans 13 amino acids. Trimming removed 5 bases at V and 4 bases at J, with 11 bases between. The CDR3 DNA is TGTGCCAGTAGTTCTCTAGGGGCCTATGGCTACACCTTC. Protein product: CASSSLGAYGYTF.